The source of this T cell receptor (beta chain) is a study of T cell changes during pregnancy in multiple sclerosis. Only in-frame clones appear in the TCRdb table, and some are missing; sequencing was by immunoSEQ multiplex PCR. This sample has around 120,000 clones, with approximately 90% found just once. Germline CDR1 SGHRS, CDR2 YFSETQ. The CDR3 sequence is 14 residues long. V lost 0 bases to trimming and J lost 3 bases, with 9 bases between them. The chain recombines TRBV5-1 with TRBJ1-1; TRBD1 is a possible D gene (6 bases). This sequence originates from a female donor with multiple sclerosis, enrolled in a pregnancy study. The material was peripheral blood, obtained after pregnancy. The CDR3 loop is CASSLGGRHTEAFF. The CDR3 DNA reads as TGCGCCAGCAGCTTGGGGGGGCGTCACACTGAAGCTTTCTTT.